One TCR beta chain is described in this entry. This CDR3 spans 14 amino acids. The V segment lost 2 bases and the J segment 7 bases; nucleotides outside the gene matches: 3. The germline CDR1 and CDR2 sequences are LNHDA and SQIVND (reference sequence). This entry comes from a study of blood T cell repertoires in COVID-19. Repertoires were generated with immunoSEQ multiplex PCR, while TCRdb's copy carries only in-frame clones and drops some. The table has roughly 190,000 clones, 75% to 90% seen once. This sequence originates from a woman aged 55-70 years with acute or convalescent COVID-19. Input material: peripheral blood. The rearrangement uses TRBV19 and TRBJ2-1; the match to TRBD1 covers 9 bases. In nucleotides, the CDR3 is TGTGCCAGTAGTATAACAGGGGGCAAAAATGAGCAGTTCTTC. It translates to CASSITGGKNEQFF.